The next 2 T cell receptor beta chains were all read from a single sample in a study of cytotoxic CD8 clonotypes in ibrutinib-treated CLL. Here immunoSEQ multiplex PCR was the method, and the copy in TCRdb shows in-frame clones only, minus some. The sample holds roughly 150,000 clones, roughly four fifths seen once. Material: PBMCs, obtained after 24 months of ibrutinib treatment. These receptors originate from a human donor with chronic lymphocytic leukemia.

CDR3 amino acids: CASSLDPRYGYTF. In DNA, the CDR3 is TGTGCCAGCAGCCTCGACCCCCGCTATGGCTACACCTTC. The chain couples TRBV6-6 to TRBJ1-2, with unresolved D. The CDR3 length is 13 residues. CDR1 and CDR2 (germline): MNHNY, SVGAGI (reference sequence). With 6 bases removed from V and 4 bases from J, the gap between germline ends came to 12 bases.

V usage is TRBV7-8 and J usage is TRBJ2-1; possible D gene TRBD2, 5 bases. The germline V gene encodes CDR1 SGHVS and CDR2 FQNEAQ. This CDR3 has 17 residues. The V end was cut by 5 bases, the J end by 1 base, with 18 bases between. The CDR3 region has the DNA TGTGCCAGCAGCCAAGAGCGGCTAGCAGGTTCCTACAATGAGCAGTTCTTC. Residues: CASSQERLAGSYNEQFF. The whole variable domain, remainder taken from reference TRBV7-8 and TRBJ2-1, is GAGVSQSPRYKVAKRGQDVALRCDPISGHVSLFWYQQALGQGPEFLTYFQNEAQLDKSGLPSDRFFAERPEGSVSTLKIQRTQQEDSAVYLCASSQERLAGSYNEQFFGPGTRLTVL.